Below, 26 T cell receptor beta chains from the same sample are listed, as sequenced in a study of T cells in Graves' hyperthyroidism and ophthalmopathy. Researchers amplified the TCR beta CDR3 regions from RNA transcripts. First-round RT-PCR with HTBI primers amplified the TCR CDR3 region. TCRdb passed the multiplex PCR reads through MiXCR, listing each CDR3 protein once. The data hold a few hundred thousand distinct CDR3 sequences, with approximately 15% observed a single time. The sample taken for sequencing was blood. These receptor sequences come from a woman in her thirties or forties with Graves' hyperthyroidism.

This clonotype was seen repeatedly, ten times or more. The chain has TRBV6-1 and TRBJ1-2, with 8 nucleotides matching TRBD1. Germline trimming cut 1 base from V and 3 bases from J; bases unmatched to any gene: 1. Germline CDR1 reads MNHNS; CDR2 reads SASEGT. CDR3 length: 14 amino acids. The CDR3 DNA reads TGTGCCAGCAGTGAAGTGACAGGGGACTATGGCTACACCTTC. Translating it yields CASSEVTGDYGYTF.

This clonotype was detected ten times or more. The DNA of the CDR3 is TGTGCCTGGAGTGTAACCGGGGACAATGAGCAGTTCTTC. Its protein is CAWSVTGDNEQFF. The rearrangement joins TRBV30 to TRBJ2-1; D might be TRBD2 (5 bases). CDR3 size: 13 residues. Germline lookup yields CDR1 GTSNPN and CDR2 SVGIG (reference sequence). V shed 0 bases and J shed 5 bases, with 8 bases lying between them.

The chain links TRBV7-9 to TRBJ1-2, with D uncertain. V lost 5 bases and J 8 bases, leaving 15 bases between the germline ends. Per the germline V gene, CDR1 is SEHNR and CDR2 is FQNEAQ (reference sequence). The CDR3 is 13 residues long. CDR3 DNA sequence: TGTGCCAGCAGCCATATAAGCGGGATAGGCTACACCTTC. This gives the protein CASSHISGIGYTF.

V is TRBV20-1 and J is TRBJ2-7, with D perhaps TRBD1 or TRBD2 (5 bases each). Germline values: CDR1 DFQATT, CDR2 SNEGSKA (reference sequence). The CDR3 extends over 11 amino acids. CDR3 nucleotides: TGCAGCTTGGGGGTAGCGCACGAGCAGTACTTC. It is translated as CSLGVAHEQYF.

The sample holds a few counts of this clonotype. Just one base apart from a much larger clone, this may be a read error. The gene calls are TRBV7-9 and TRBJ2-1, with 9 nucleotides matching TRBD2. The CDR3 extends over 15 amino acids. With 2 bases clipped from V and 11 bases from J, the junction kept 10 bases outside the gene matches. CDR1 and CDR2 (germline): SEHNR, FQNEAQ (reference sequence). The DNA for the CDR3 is TGTGCCAGCAGCTTAAGTAGCGGGAGTAGGTCTAAGCAGTTCTTC. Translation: CASSLSSGSRSKQFF.

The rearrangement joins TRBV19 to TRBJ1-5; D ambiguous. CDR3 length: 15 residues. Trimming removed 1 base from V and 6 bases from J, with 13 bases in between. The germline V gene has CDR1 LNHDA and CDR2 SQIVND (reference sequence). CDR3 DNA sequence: TGTGCCAGTAGTATAGCGGGTAACTTTGGTCAGCCCCAGCATTTT. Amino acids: CASSIAGNFGQPQHF. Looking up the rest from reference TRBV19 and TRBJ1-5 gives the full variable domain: DGGITQSPKYLFRKEGQNVTLSCEQNLNHDAMYWYRQDPGQGLRLIYYSQIVNDFQKGDIAEGYSVSREKKESFPLTVTSAQKNPTAFYLCASSIAGNFGQPQHFGDGTRLSIL.

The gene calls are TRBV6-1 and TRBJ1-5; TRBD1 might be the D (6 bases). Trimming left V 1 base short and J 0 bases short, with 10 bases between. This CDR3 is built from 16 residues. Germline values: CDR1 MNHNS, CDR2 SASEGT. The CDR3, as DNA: TGTGCCAGCAGTGAAGAGGGACACGTTAGCAATCAGCCCCAGCATTTT. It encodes CASSEEGHVSNQPQHF.

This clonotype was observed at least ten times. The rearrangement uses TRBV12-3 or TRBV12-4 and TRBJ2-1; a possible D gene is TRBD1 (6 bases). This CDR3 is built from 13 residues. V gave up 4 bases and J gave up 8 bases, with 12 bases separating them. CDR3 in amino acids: CASSSGGWDEQFF. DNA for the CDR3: TGTGCCAGCAGTTCTGGGGGCTGGGATGAGCAGTTCTTC.

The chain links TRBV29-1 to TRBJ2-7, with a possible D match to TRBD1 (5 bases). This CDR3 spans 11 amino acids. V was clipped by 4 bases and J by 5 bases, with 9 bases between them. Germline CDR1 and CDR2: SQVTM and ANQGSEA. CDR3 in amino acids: CSVGQINEQYF. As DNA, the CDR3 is TGCAGCGTTGGACAGATTAACGAGCAGTACTTC.

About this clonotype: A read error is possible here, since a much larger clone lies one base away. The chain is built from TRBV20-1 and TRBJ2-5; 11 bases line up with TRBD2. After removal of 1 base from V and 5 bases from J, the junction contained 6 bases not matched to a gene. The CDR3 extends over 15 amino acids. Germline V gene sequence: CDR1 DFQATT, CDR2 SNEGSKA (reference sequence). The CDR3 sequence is CSARALAGGWETQYF. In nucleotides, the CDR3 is TGCAGTGCTAGAGCATTAGCGGGAGGGTGGGAGACCCAGTACTTC.

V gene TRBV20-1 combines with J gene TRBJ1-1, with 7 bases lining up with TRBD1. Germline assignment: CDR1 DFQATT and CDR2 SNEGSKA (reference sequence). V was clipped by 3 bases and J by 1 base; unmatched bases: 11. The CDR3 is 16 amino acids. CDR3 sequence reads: CSASPRQGPTNTEAFF. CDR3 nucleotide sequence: TGCAGTGCTAGCCCAAGACAGGGACCTACGAACACTGAAGCTTTCTTT.

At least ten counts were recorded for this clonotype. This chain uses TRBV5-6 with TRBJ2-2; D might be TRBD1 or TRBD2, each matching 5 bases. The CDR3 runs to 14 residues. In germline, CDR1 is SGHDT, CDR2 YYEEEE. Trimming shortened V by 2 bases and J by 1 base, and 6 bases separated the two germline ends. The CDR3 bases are TGTGCCAGCAGCTTTGGGGGGAACACCGGGGAGCTGTTTTTT. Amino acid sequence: CASSFGGNTGELFF.

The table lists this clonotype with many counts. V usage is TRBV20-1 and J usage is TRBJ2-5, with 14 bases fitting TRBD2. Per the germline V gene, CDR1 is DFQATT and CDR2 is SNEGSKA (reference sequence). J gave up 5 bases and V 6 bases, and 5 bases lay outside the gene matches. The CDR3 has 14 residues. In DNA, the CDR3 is TGCAGTGCGGGACTAGCGGGAGCCGGTGAGACCCAGTACTTC. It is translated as CSAGLAGAGETQYF.

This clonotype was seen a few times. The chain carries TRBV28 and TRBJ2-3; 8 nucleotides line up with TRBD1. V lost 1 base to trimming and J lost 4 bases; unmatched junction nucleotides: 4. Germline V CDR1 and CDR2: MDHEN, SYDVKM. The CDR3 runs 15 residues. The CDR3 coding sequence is TGTGCCAGCAGTTTATTTGACAGGGGCGCAGATACGCAGTATTTT. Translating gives CASSLFDRGADTQYF.

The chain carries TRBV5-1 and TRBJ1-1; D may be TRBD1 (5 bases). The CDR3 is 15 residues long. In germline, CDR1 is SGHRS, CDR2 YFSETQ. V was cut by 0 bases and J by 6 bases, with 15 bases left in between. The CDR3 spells CASSLERTGYPEAFF. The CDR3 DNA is TGCGCCAGCAGCTTGGAACGAACAGGTTATCCTGAAGCTTTCTTT.

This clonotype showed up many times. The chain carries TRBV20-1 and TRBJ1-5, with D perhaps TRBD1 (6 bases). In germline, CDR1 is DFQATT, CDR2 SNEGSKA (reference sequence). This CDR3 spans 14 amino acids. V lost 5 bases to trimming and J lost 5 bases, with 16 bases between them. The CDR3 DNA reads TGCAGTGCTCCCCTTGGGGGCGCCGATCAGCCCCAGCATTTT. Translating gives CSAPLGGADQPQHF.

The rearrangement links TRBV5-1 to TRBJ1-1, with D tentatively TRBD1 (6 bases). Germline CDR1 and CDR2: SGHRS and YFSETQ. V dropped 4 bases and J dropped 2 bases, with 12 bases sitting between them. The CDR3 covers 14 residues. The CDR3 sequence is CASSHPQGNTEAFF. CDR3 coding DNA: TGCGCCAGCAGCCACCCACAGGGAAACACTGAAGCTTTCTTT.

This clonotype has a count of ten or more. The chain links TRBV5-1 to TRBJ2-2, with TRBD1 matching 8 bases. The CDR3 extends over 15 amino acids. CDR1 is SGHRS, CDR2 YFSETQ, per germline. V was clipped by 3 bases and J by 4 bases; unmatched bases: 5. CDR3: CASSWWDRRTGELFF. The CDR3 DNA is TGCGCCAGCAGCTGGTGGGACAGGCGCACCGGGGAGCTGTTTTTT. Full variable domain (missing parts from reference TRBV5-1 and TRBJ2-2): KAGVTQTPRYLIKTRGQQVTLSCSPISGHRSVSWYQQTPGQGLQFLFEYFSETQRNKGNFPGRFSGRQFSNSRSEMNVSTLELGDSALYLCASSWWDRRTGELFFGEGSRLTVL.

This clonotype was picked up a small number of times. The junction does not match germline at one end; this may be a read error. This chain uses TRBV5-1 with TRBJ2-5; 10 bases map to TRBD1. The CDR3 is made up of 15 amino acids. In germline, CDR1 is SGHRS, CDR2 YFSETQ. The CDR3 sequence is CASGLVGTGEETQYF. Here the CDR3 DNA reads TGCGCCAGCGGCTTGGTAGGGACAGGGGAAGAGACCCAGTACTTC.

CDR3: CSARGTSGYEQYF. For the CDR3, the DNA is TGCAGTGCTAGAGGGACTAGCGGCTACGAGCAGTACTTC. This chain connects TRBV20-1 to TRBJ2-7; 10 bases match TRBD2. The germline V gene encodes CDR1 DFQATT and CDR2 SNEGSKA (reference sequence). The J segment lost 3 bases and the V segment lost 1 base, leaving 0 bases of the junction unmatched. CDR3 length: 13 residues.

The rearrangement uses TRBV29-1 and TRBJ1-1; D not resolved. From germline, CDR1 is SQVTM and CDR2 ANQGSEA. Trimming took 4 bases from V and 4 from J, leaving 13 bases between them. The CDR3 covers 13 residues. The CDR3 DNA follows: TGCAGCGTTGTGGGGAGGTTTGCCACTGAAGCTTTCTTT. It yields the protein CSVVGRFATEAFF.

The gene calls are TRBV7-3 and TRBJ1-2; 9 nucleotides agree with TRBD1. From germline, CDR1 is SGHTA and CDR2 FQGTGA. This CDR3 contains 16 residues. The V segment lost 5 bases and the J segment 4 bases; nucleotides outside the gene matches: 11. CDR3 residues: CASSASGTGRLYGYTF. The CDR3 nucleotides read TGTGCCAGCAGCGCTTCCGGGACAGGGCGGCTCTATGGCTACACCTTC. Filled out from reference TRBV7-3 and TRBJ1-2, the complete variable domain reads GAGVSQTPSNKVTEKGKYVELRCDPISGHTALYWYRQSLGQGPEFLIYFQGTGAADDSGLPNDRFFAVRPEGSVSTLKIQRTERGDSAVYLCASSASGTGRLYGYTFGSGTRLTVV.

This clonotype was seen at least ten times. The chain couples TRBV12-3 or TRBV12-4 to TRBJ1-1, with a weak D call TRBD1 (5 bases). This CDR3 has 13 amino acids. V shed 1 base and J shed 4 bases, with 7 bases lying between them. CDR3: CASSLVGTTEAFF. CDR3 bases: TGTGCCAGCAGTTTAGTAGGGACCACTGAAGCTTTCTTT.

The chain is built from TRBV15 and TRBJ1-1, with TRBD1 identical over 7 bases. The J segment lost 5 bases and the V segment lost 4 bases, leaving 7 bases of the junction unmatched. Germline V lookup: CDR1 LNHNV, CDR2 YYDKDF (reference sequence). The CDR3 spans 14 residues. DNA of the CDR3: TGTGCCACCAGCATACGACAGGGAGTTACTGAAGCTTTCTTT. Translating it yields CATSIRQGVTEAFF.

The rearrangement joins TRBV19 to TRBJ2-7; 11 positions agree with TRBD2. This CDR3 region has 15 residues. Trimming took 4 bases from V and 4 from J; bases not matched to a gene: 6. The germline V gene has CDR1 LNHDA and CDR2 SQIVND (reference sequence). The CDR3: CASSTLAGGEYEQYF. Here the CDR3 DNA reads TGTGCCAGTAGTACCCTAGCGGGAGGTGAATACGAGCAGTACTTC.

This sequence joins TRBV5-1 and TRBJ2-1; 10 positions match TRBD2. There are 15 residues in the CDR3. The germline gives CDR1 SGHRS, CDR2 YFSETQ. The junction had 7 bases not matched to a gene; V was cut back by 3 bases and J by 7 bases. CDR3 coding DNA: TGCGCCAGCAGCTGGACTAGCGGAGGCTTGAATGAGCAGTTCTTC. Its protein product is CASSWTSGGLNEQFF. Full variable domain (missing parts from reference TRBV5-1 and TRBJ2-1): KAGVTQTPRYLIKTRGQQVTLSCSPISGHRSVSWYQQTPGQGLQFLFEYFSETQRNKGNFPGRFSGRQFSNSRSEMNVSTLELGDSALYLCASSWTSGGLNEQFFGPGTRLTVL.